The sequence of this TCR beta chain was determined in a study of shared clonotypes between healthy human individuals. The CDR3 has 16 amino acids. Germline V gene data show CDR1 as MNHEY and CDR2 as SMNVEV (reference sequence). V lost 6 bases to trimming and J lost 0 bases, with 15 bases between them. At the deep level, the assay was run. Method: immunoSEQ multiplex PCR; TCRdb's copy keeps in-frame clones and lacks some. The table has over 400,000 clones, about 72% seen once. This clonotype was sampled from a woman between 40 and 55 years old in good health. Some clones in this sample may be carry-over from other donors' samples. Sequencing input: PBMCs. The chain employs TRBV27 and TRBJ2-1; TRBD2 is a possible D gene (5 bases). CDR3 DNA sequence: TGTGCCAGCAGCGAGACTATACCGATCTCCTACAATGAGCAGTTCTTC. The encoded protein is CASSETIPISYNEQFF.